The entry below gives a single TCR beta chain sequence along with its context. No antigen is known for it. Oncomine TCR Beta short-read sequencing was applied to DNA from cultured CD4+ T cells. TCRdb reprocessed the PCR reads with MiXCR, giving one entry per CDR3 protein. Here the sample spans approximately 19,000 distinct CDR3 sequences, 40% to 60% being singletons. Trimming removed 3 bases at V and 5 bases at J, with 13 bases between. The V gene's germline CDR1 is SQVTM and CDR2 ANQGSEA. The CDR3 covers 13 residues. This record belongs to a study of vaccination and CD4 T cells after COVID-19. General study findings and limits: Median SARS-CoV-2-reactive clonotype numbers rose nonsignificantly, roughly 21 to 38.

Treatment of the sample: roughly 11-day PBMC culture with coronavirus spike peptide pools or control peptides (ViraFEST assay). Having spent 10 days in culture, CD4+ T cells were then isolated by negative selection. This receptor was identified in a human donor who had recovered from COVID-19. This sample comprised CD4+ T cells from blood, cultured in vitro, obtained before SARS-CoV-2 vaccination. The chain uses TRBV29-1 and TRBJ2-5, with D unresolved. CDR3 amino acids: CSVDITRSETQYF. The DNA for the CDR3 is TGCAGCGTTGATATTACAAGGTCCGAGACCCAGTACTTC.